These 19 T cell receptor beta chains were sequenced from one sample in a study of regulatory T cells in long-lasting Graves disease. The authors built TCR beta libraries using iRepertoire HTBI primers and Arm-PCR of CDR3 regions. A single record per CDR3 protein comes from TCRdb applying MiXCR to the multiplex PCR reads. The sample carries more than 400,000 distinct CDR3 sequences, 15% to 20% recorded once. Time point indicated: newly diagnosed GD, antithyroid drugs for less than 3 months. The TCR library was made from RNA extracted from PBMCs. These data also formed part of another study, on T cells in Graves' hyperthyroidism and ophthalmopathy.

This specimen consisted of peripheral blood mononuclear cells (PBMCs), obtained at new diagnosis, from a patient treated with antithyroid drugs. Every receptor here comes from a man between 40 and 49 years old with Graves disease.

Worth noting for this clonotype: One junction end disagrees with the germline gene, perhaps due to a read error. The V call is TRBV7-9, the J call TRBJ2-5; tentative D call: TRBD2 (5 bases). CDR1 SEHNR and CDR2 FQNEAQ come from the germline V gene (reference sequence). The CDR3 is made up of 15 amino acids. CDR3 bases: TGCGCCAGCAGCCAAGGTCAAAGCGGCCAAGAGACCCAGTACTTC. Residues: CASSQGQSGQETQYF.

This clonotype was counted ten times or more. This chain links TRBV5-1 with TRBJ2-5; D possibly matches TRBD1 or TRBD2 (5 bases each). Germline-derived CDR1 and CDR2 are SGHRS and YFSETQ. The CDR3 has 11 amino acids. Trimming removed 4 bases at V and 11 bases at J, with 12 bases between. In DNA form, the CDR3 reads TGCGCCAGCAGCCTCCGGGACCCGCAGTACTTC. Residues: CASSLRDPQYF. Full variable domain (rest looked up from reference TRBV5-1 and TRBJ2-5): KAGVTQTPRYLIKTRGQQVTLSCSPISGHRSVSWYQQTPGQGLQFLFEYFSETQRNKGNFPGRFSGRQFSNSRSEMNVSTLELGDSALYLCASSLRDPQYFGPGTRLLVL.

This clonotype has ten or more counts. The chain recombines TRBV2 with TRBJ2-3; 8 bases align to TRBD2. V lost 7 bases, J lost 0 bases, and 6 bases stayed unmatched. The CDR3 is 15 residues long. Germline values: CDR1 SNHLY, CDR2 FYNNEI. The CDR3 sequence is CASNLAGLSTDTQYF. In DNA, the CDR3 is TGTGCCAGCAATTTAGCGGGATTAAGCACAGATACGCAGTATTTT.

This clonotype was detected many times. V and J are TRBV12-3 or TRBV12-4 and TRBJ2-7, with 9 bases matching TRBD2. J lost 4 bases, V lost 6 bases, and 7 bases had no gene match. This CDR3 is built from 14 residues. The CDR3 region is CASRGSGSLYEQYF. In DNA form, the CDR3 reads TGTGCCAGCAGGGGTAGCGGGAGTTTGTACGAGCAGTACTTC.

This clonotype occurred many times. V is TRBV3-1 and J is TRBJ1-5, with unresolved D. Trimming took off 3 bases at V and 2 bases at J, with 11 bases between the two ends. Germline V gene sequence: CDR1 LGHDT, CDR2 YNNKEL (reference sequence). The CDR3 spans 15 residues. The CDR3 DNA reads as TGTGCCAGCAGCCAGAAGGTCGGGGGCAATCAGCCCCAGCATTTT. This codes for CASSQKVGGNQPQHF.

This clonotype was seen repeatedly, ten times or more. CDR3 amino acids: CASSHAGNSYEQYF. In DNA, the CDR3 is TGTGCCAGCAGCCATGCCGGGAACTCCTACGAGCAGTACTTC. V gene TRBV3-1 combines with J gene TRBJ2-7; D perhaps matches TRBD2 (5 bases). V lost 3 bases and J lost 0, with 9 bases in between. This CDR3 has 14 amino acids. Germline V lookup: CDR1 LGHDT, CDR2 YNNKEL (reference sequence).

This clonotype was seen only a few times. This sequence joins TRBV19 and TRBJ1-5, with 12 nucleotides matching TRBD1. Germline V gene data show CDR1 as LNHDA and CDR2 as SQIVND (reference sequence). Trimming took 6 bases from V and 2 from J; bases not matched to a gene: 5. The CDR3 length is 16 residues. CDR3 coding DNA: TGTGCCAGTAGCGGGACAGGGGGCGACGGCAATCAGCCCCAGCATTTT. Encoded protein: CASSGTGGDGNQPQHF.

This clonotype was counted a few times. CDR3 sequence reads: CASSNRGDNEQFF. The CDR3 DNA reads as TGTGCCAGCAGCAATAGGGGGGACAATGAGCAGTTCTTC. The rearrangement links TRBV9 to TRBJ2-1, with D tentatively TRBD1 or TRBD2 (6 bases each). Germline V gene data show CDR1 as SGDLS and CDR2 as YYNGEE. The CDR3 extends over 13 amino acids. The germline V and J ends were trimmed by 4 bases and 5 bases, with 10 bases remaining between them.

This clonotype was counted at least ten times. The chain recombines TRBV3-1 with TRBJ2-3, with 8 bases lining up with TRBD2. Germline CDR1 is LGHDT and CDR2 is YNNKEL (reference sequence). This CDR3 spans 14 amino acids. Losses at the gene ends were 6 bases for V and 2 bases for J; bases not matched to a gene: 4. The CDR3 coding sequence is TGTGCCAGCAGAACAGGACTAGCCACAGATACGCAGTATTTT. This encodes CASRTGLATDTQYF.

This clonotype was recorded many times. The V and J genes are TRBV20-1 and TRBJ1-4, with 8 bases fitting TRBD1. The CDR3 runs to 16 residues. Germline trimming cut 5 bases from V and 1 base from J; bases unmatched to any gene: 9. Looked up from germline, CDR1 is DFQATT and CDR2 is SNEGSKA (reference sequence). Here the CDR3 reads CSAAVPGQETNEKLFF. CDR3 coding DNA: TGCAGTGCTGCAGTCCCGGGACAGGAAACTAATGAAAAACTGTTTTTT.

Ten or more counts support this clonotype. The V gene is TRBV20-1, the J gene TRBJ2-1; 9 bases fit TRBD2. The CDR3 covers 15 residues. Trimming cost V 1 base and J 2 bases; bases outside gene matches: 3. CDR1 and CDR2 (germline): DFQATT, SNEGSKA (reference sequence). The CDR3 spells CSARGLAETYNEQFF. As DNA, the CDR3 is TGCAGTGCTAGAGGACTAGCGGAGACCTACAATGAGCAGTTCTTC.

As concerns this clonotype: A much larger clone lies a single base off, so this may be a read error. The chain has TRBV6-1 and TRBJ2-2, with D maybe TRBD1 (6 bases). With 4 bases removed from V and 3 bases from J, the gap between germline ends came to 6 bases. Germline V gene data show CDR1 as MNHNS and CDR2 as SASEGT. This CDR3 has 13 amino acids. The CDR3 protein is CASSGQDTGELFF. The DNA for the CDR3 is TGTGCCAGCAGTGGACAGGACACCGGGGAGCTGTTTTTT.

This clonotype has at least ten counts. The genes are TRBV2 and TRBJ2-7, with D possibly being TRBD1 (5 bases). V lost 6 bases and J 5 bases, leaving 14 bases between the germline ends. The CDR3 is 13 amino acids. Germline V gene lookup returns CDR1 SNHLY and CDR2 FYNNEI. CDR3 amino acids: CASSRVRFHEQYF. The CDR3 DNA reads as TGTGCCAGCAGCAGGGTCCGGTTCCACGAGCAGTACTTC.

The rearrangement uses TRBV28 and TRBJ1-1, with 7 bases matching TRBD1. CDR1 is MDHEN and CDR2 is SYDVKM in the germline V gene. V was clipped by 4 bases and J by 3 bases; unmatched bases: 23. The CDR3 is made up of 20 amino acids. CDR3 in amino acids: CASSSIFSGYRTGAHTEAFF. The DNA of the CDR3 is TGTGCCAGCAGTTCGATTTTCTCGGGGTATCGAACAGGGGCGCACACTGAAGCTTTCTTT. Complete variable domain (other parts from reference TRBV28 and TRBJ1-1): DVKVTQSSRYLVKRTGEKVFLECVQDMDHENMFWYRQDPGLGLRLIYFSYDVKMKEKGDIPEGYSVSREKKERFSLILESASTNQTSMYLCASSSIFSGYRTGAHTEAFFGQGTRLTVV.

The chain joins TRBV3-1 to TRBJ1-1; TRBD1 might be the D (6 bases). The germline CDR1 and CDR2 sequences are LGHDT and YNNKEL (reference sequence). This CDR3 has 14 residues. With 2 bases removed from V and 5 bases from J, the gap between germline ends came to 12 bases. CDR3 sequence (DNA): TGTGCCAGCAGCCAATTACAGGGAAGAACTGAAGCTTTCTTT. Its translation is CASSQLQGRTEAFF.

The chain joins TRBV7-8 to TRBJ1-1; TRBD1 agrees at 7 bases. V lost 5 bases to trimming and J lost 3 bases; unmatched junction nucleotides: 6. CDR3 length: 14 residues. Germline assignment: CDR1 SGHVS and CDR2 FQNEAQ. DNA of the CDR3: TGTGCCAGCAGCACTCGGGACAGTTACACTGAAGCTTTCTTT. This sequence encodes CASSTRDSYTEAFF.

The sample holds many counts of this clonotype. The rearrangement links TRBV28 to TRBJ1-2; perhaps TRBD1 as D (6 bases). This CDR3 comprises 14 residues. Trimming removed 6 bases from V and 2 bases from J, with 13 bases in between. CDR1 is MDHEN and CDR2 is SYDVKM in the germline V gene. The CDR3 DNA follows: TGTGCCAGCAGAACACAGGGATCCAACTATGGCTACACCTTC. This codes for CASRTQGSNYGYTF.

This clonotype was observed at least ten times. The chain couples TRBV11-3 to TRBJ2-5, with D perhaps TRBD1 (5 bases). V dropped 1 base and J dropped 2 bases, with 11 bases sitting between them. Germline assignment: CDR1 SGHNT and CDR2 YENEEA. The CDR3 spans 15 residues. In DNA form, the CDR3 reads TGTGCCAGCAGCTTAGGGGGCCGGCTACAAGAGACCCAGTACTTC. As protein: CASSLGGRLQETQYF. The full variable domain, completed using reference TRBV11-3 and TRBJ2-5, is EAGVVQSPRYKIIEKKQPVAFWCNPISGHNTLYWYLQNLGQGPELLIRYENEEAVDDSQLPKDRFSAERLKGVDSTLKIQPAELGDSAVYLCASSLGGRLQETQYFGPGTRLLVL.

This clonotype was detected ten times or more. V is TRBV5-1 and J is TRBJ2-5; D gene ambiguous. The CDR3 has 13 residues. Germline values: CDR1 SGHRS, CDR2 YFSETQ. The V end lost 0 bases, the J end lost 3 bases, and 6 bases lay between the germline ends. The CDR3 loop reads CASSLEGEETQYF. Written as DNA, the CDR3 is TGCGCCAGCAGCTTGGAGGGCGAAGAGACCCAGTACTTC.